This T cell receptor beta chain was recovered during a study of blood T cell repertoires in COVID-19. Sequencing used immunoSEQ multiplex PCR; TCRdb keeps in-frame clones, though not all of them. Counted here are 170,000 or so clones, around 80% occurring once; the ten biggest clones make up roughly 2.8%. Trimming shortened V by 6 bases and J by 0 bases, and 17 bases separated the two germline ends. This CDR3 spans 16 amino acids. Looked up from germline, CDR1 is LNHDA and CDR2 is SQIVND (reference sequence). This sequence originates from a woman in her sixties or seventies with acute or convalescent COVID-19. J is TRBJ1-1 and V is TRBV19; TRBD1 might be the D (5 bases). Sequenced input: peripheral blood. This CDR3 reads CASSTGGTLMNTEAFF. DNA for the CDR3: TGTGCCAGTAGCACCGGGGGGACGCTCATGAACACTGAAGCTTTCTTT. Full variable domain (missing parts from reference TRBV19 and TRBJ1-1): DGGITQSPKYLFRKEGQNVTLSCEQNLNHDAMYWYRQDPGQGLRLIYYSQIVNDFQKGDIAEGYSVSREKKESFPLTVTSAQKNPTAFYLCASSTGGTLMNTEAFFGQGTRLTVV.